These T cell receptor beta chains were read from a single sample in a study of T-cell reconstitution after alpha-beta-depleted transplantation in children. From the PCR reads, TCRdb called clonotypes with MiXCR, one entry per CDR3 protein. This sample has about 580,000 distinct CDR3 sequences; under 25% occur once, and the top ten carry 11% to 15%. The sample here was PBMCs, mostly from graft donor cells, taken 360 days after TCRalphabeta/CD19-depleted stem cell transplant. These receptor sequences come from a boy younger than two who had a stem cell transplant for acute myeloid leukemia, so the T cells may come from the graft donor. CDR3s include the opening cysteine and the closing phenylalanine or tryptophan. The D gene is left open where the match is weak. Some rows mark clone size as missing; the rest say once, few, many or name a class of expanded clone.

TRBV6-6,TRBJ2-5,many,.,TGTGCCAGCAGTTACGACTGGATAGAGACCCAGTACTTC,CASSYDWIETQYF
TRBV6-1,TRBJ1-2,.,.,TGTGCCAGCAGCCTCACATATACCCCCTATGGCTACACCTTC,CASSLTYTPYGYTF
TRBV20-1,TRBJ1-5,many,.,TGCAGTGCTAAGGACAGCCCGGGGCCCCAGCATTTT,CSAKDSPGPQHF
TRBV20-1,TRBJ2-2,.,.,TGCAGTGCTAGAGAGTCGAGGGGATTATACACCGGGGAGCTGTTTTTT,CSARESRGLYTGELFF
TRBV7-3,TRBJ1-2,.,TRBD1,TGTGCCAGCAGCCTAAATACAGGGGGGGATGGCTACACCTTC,CASSLNTGGDGYTF
TRBV12-3/TRBV12-4,TRBJ2-1,few,TRBD1,TGTGCCAGCAGTTTAGCGGTTGGGGGGACAGGGGGCAATGAGCAGTTCTTC,CASSLAVGGTGGNEQFF
TRBV5-1,TRBJ2-5,few,.,TGCGCCAGCAGCTTGGTGCGGGACGGAAAGACCCAGTACTTC,CASSLVRDGKTQYF
TRBV9,TRBJ2-3,few,.,TGTGCCAGCAGCGTCTCCGGGGTAATCGCAGATACGCAGTATTTT,CASSVSGVIADTQYF
TRBV11-2,TRBJ2-6,many,TRBD2,TGTGCCAGCAGCAGATTAGCGGGGGGGAGGTCTGGGGCCAACGTCCTGACTTTC,CASSRLAGGRSGANVLTF
TRBV24-1,TRBJ2-5,few,.,TGTGCCACCAGTGACCCGGGACCGATAAAAGAGACCCAGTACTTC,CATSDPGPIKETQYF
TRBV6-1,TRBJ1-4,few,.,TGTGCCAGCAGTCCATACATGGATGCCGAAAAACTGTTTTTT,CASSPYMDAEKLFF
TRBV29-1,TRBJ2-7,few,.,TGCAGCGTTGTCCCCACAGACCGATACGAGCAGTACTTC,CSVVPTDRYEQYF
TRBV18,TRBJ2-5,.,.,TGTGCCAGCTCTGCTACCAATTCGGACCCTCAAGAGACCCAGTACTTC,CASSATNSDPQETQYF
TRBV3-1,TRBJ2-7,many,.,TGTGCCAGCAGCCCCTGGGGGGCGACTTACGAGCAGTACTTC,CASSPWGATYEQYF
TRBV29-1,TRBJ2-1,few,.,TGCAGCGTTGCGGGGGACCCCTACAATGAGCAGTTCTTC,CSVAGDPYNEQFF
TRBV12-3/TRBV12-4,TRBJ1-2,few,TRBD1,TGTGCCAGCTCGGCCAGCCAGACAGGGGCCTATGGCTACACCTTC,CASSASQTGAYGYTF
TRBV12-3/TRBV12-4,TRBJ1-2,many,.,TGTGCCAGCACTCGGACAGAAGCTTCTAACTATGGCTACACCTTC,CASTRTEASNYGYTF
TRBV10-3,TRBJ2-3,few,.,TGTGCCATTGGGACGGCCGATGTCACAGATACGCAGTATTTT,CAIGTADVTDTQYF
TRBV13,TRBJ2-1,many,.,TGTGCCAGCAGCTTGGGACTCAAACTCAATGAGCAGTTCTTC,CASSLGLKLNEQFF
TRBV12-3/TRBV12-4,TRBJ2-7,.,TRBD2,TGTGCCAGCAGTAGACCGGGAGGGGCGACTGAGCAGTACTTC,CASSRPGGATEQYF
TRBV6-6,TRBJ2-3,many,.,TGTGCCAGCAGTTACGACACAGATACGCAGTATTTT,CASSYDTDTQYF
TRBV10-2,TRBJ2-7,.,TRBD2,TGCGCCAGCAGTGATCCCCGGGTAGCGGGGGGGCCAGACGAGCAGTACTTC,CASSDPRVAGGPDEQYF
TRBV27,TRBJ2-7,.,.,TGTGCCAGCAGTTCCCGACAGGAGCAGTACTTC,CASSSRQEQYF
TRBV10-3,TRBJ2-2,many,.,TGTGCCATCAGTGCTAACACCGGGGAGCTGTTTTTT,CAISANTGELFF
TRBV30,TRBJ1-2,many,.,TGTGCCTGGAGTTCAGGGCAGGGCTATGGCTACACCTTC,CAWSSGQGYGYTF
TRBV12-3/TRBV12-4,TRBJ2-3,few,.,TGTGCCAGCAGACGTCGGACATCAGTGTACGCAGATACGCAGTATTTT,CASRRRTSVYADTQYF
TRBV5-3,TRBJ2-2,once,TRBD2,TGTGCCACCACAGCTTGGGGACTAGCGGGTACCGGGGAGCTGTTTTTT,CATTAWGLAGTGELFF
TRBV4-3,TRBJ2-7,few,.,TGCGCCAGCAGCCAAGAGGGGCAAGGTTACGAGCAGTACTTC,CASSQEGQGYEQYF
TRBV29-1,TRBJ1-1,.,.,TGCAGCGGTGGGCGAGGGTTTGAAGCTTTCTTT,CSGGRGFEAFF
TRBV12-3/TRBV12-4,TRBJ2-1,many,TRBD2,TGTGCCAGCAGCTCTACTAGCGGGGGACACAATGAGCAGTTCTTC,CASSSTSGGHNEQFF
TRBV29-1,TRBJ2-7,many,TRBD1,TGCAGCGTTGAAGAAGGGGGCAAAGGCAGCACCTACGAGCAGTACTTC,CSVEEGGKGSTYEQYF
TRBV20-1,TRBJ1-5,few,.,TGCAGTGCTAGTGGCAGCGGATATAGCAATCAGCCCCAGCATTTT,CSASGSGYSNQPQHF
TRBV12-3/TRBV12-4,TRBJ1-1,.,.,TGTGCCAGCAGCTTCGACGCTGAAGCTTTCTTT,CASSFDAEAFF
TRBV12-3/TRBV12-4,TRBJ2-7,.,.,TGTGCCAGCAGCTTTGAGAGATCCACCTATCGTTCCCTCGACGAGCAGTACTTC,CASSFERSTYRSLDEQYF
TRBV6-5,TRBJ2-5,.,TRBD2,TGTGCCAGCAGTTACGGTCCGGCTAGCGGGGGCCGAGAGACCCAGTACTTC,CASSYGPASGGRETQYF
TRBV30,TRBJ2-1,.,.,TGTGCCTGGTCAGGGTTGGGGGCCGGTGAGCAGTTCTTC,CAWSGLGAGEQFF
TRBV21-1,TRBJ1-5,many,.,TGTGCCAGCAGCAAAAGGACAGAAAATCAGCCCCAGCATTTT,CASSKRTENQPQHF
TRBV20-1,TRBJ1-2,.,.,TGCAGTGCTTCTGACAACCTGCGGGGCTACACCTTC,CSASDNLRGYTF
TRBV25-1,TRBJ1-1,many,.,TGTGCCAGTGGCGTGAGTTGGGGGACAAACACTGAAGCTTTCTTT,CASGVSWGTNTEAFF
TRBV20-1,TRBJ2-5,.,.,TGCAGTGCTGCCATCACGATCCGGGAGACCCAGTACTTC,CSAAITIRETQYF
TRBV5-1,TRBJ2-2,many,.,TGCGCCAGCAGCTTGGAAGGGCGTGGCACCGGGGAGCTGTTTTTT,CASSLEGRGTGELFF
TRBV7-2,TRBJ2-5,few,TRBD2,TGTGCCAGCAGCTTACTAGCGGGGCACCAAGAGACCCAGTACTTC,CASSLLAGHQETQYF
TRBV20-1,TRBJ2-1,.,TRBD1,TGCAGTGCTAGAGCAAGATACAGGGGGACTTACAATGAGCAGTTCTTC,CSARARYRGTYNEQFF
TRBV5-1,TRBJ2-1,many,.,TGCGCCAGCAGCTTTGGGGGCCTGGGGTACAATGAGCAGTTCTTC,CASSFGGLGYNEQFF
TRBV7-2,TRBJ2-5,.,.,TGTGCCAGCAGCTTAATCGGCAGCCAAGAGACCCAGTACTTC,CASSLIGSQETQYF
TRBV20-1,TRBJ1-5,.,.,TGCAGTGCTAGAGTGCCCGGGCAGGGGTACCAGCCCCAGCATTTT,CSARVPGQGYQPQHF
TRBV20-1,TRBJ2-7,.,.,TGCAGTGCTAGAGAGGCCGCTTACGAGCAGTACTTC,CSAREAAYEQYF